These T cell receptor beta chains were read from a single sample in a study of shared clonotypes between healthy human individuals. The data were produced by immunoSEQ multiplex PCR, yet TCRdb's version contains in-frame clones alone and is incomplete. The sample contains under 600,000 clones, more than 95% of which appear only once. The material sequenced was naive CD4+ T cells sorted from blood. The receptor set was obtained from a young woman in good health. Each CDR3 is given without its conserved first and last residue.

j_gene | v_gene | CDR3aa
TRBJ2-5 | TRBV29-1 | SVDGVQETQY
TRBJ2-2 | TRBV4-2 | ASSQKDTNTGELF
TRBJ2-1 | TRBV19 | ASSIDSSYNEQF
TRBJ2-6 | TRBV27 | ASRQGGTGANVLT
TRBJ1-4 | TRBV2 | ASSEERGFEKLF
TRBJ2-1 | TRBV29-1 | SAEGRGGKFERQNEQF
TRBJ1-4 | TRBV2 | ASREQGTSNEKLF
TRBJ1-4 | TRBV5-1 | ASRLGTGSEKLF
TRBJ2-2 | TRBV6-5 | ASRSSGRTGELF
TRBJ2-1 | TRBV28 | ASRFTSGTHEQF
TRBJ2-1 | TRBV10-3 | AISESSRGDEQF
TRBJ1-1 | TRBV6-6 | ASSLNPGPYEAF
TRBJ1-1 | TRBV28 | ASSFHDLNTEAF
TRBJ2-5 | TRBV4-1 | ASSQYGGGETQY
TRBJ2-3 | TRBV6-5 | ASSYRGGTDTQY
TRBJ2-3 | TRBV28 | ASSFPGTDTQY
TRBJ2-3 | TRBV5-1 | ASRSTASTDTQY
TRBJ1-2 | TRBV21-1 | ASSKVGRAYGYT
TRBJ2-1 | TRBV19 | ASSISHNEQF
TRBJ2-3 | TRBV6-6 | ASSSRGQLGTDTQY
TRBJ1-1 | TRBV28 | ASSLTGPHTEAF
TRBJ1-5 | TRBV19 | ASSRDDSNQPQH
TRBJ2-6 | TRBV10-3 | AISESYRGQAGEVRSVWANVLT
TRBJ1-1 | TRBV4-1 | ASSSRDSWNTEAF
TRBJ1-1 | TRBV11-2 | ASSAGTEGEAF
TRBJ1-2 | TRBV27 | ASSLSGYYGYT